These 8 T cell receptor beta chains share one sample of origin, sequenced in a study of T cell repertoires in cytomegalovirus infection. These receptors lack a known antigen. TCRdb used MiXCR to reprocess the reads, holding one entry per CDR3 protein. The table includes over 50,000 distinct CDR3 sequences, 20% to 25% detected once. The sequencing here drew on CD8+ T cells from cultured PBMCs, taken from culture after CMV antigen stimulation. The receptor source for this set is a human donor in good health (CMV status not recorded). Some clones in this sample may be carry-over from other donors' samples.

V and J are TRBV7-2 and TRBJ1-1; 7 bases line up with TRBD1. V was pared by 4 bases and J by 1 base, with 12 bases of the junction left unmatched. This CDR3 spans 17 amino acids. In germline, CDR1 is SGHTA, CDR2 FQGNSA. This CDR3 is CASSSGTAFRENTEAFF. The DNA of the CDR3 is TGTGCCAGCAGCTCCGGGACAGCTTTTCGAGAGAACACTGAAGCTTTCTTT.

This clonotype was found a few times. The J gene is TRBJ1-1, the V gene TRBV4-3, with D possibly being TRBD1 (5 bases). This CDR3 has 14 residues. Trimming took 1 base from V and 7 from J, leaving 13 bases between them. The germline V gene has CDR1 LGHNA and CDR2 YSLEER. The chain's CDR3 is CASSQALGHIEAFF. CDR3 DNA sequence: TGCGCCAGCAGCCAAGCCCTAGGACATATTGAAGCTTTCTTT.

This sequence joins TRBV12-3 or TRBV12-4 and TRBJ1-2; the match to TRBD1 covers 8 bases. The CDR3 contains 15 residues. The junction had 10 bases not matched to a gene; V was cut back by 6 bases and J by 4 bases. The CDR3 DNA reads TGTGCCAGCAGCCCAGGGGGCGAAGGGATCTATGGCTACACCTTC. Its translation: CASSPGGEGIYGYTF.

This clonotype has a handful of counts. The J gene is TRBJ1-1, the V gene TRBV7-2; D remains unclear. Germline CDR1 SGHTA, CDR2 FQGNSA. The CDR3 is 13 residues long. V was cut by 8 bases and J by 10 bases, with 20 bases left in between. This CDR3 reads CASRISLAEGAFF. The CDR3 DNA is TGTGCCAGCCGAATTAGTCTGGCGGAGGGAGCTTTCTTT.

This clonotype was counted ten times or more. This chain uses TRBV7-9 with TRBJ2-7, with TRBD1 matching 8 bases. The germline gives CDR1 SEHNR, CDR2 FQNEAQ (reference sequence). V lost 4 bases to trimming and J lost 3 bases; unmatched junction nucleotides: 8. This CDR3 spans 15 amino acids. The CDR3 here is CASSSELGQGYEQYF. CDR3 DNA sequence: TGTGCCAGCAGCTCAGAACTCGGACAGGGCTACGAGCAGTACTTC.

In its sample, this clonotype was seen a few times. The chain recombines TRBV28 with TRBJ1-2; maybe TRBD1 (6 bases). Per germline, CDR1 MDHEN and CDR2 SYDVKM. V was clipped by 7 bases and J by 0 bases, with 12 bases between them. This CDR3 region has 14 residues. CDR3 in amino acids: CASTLTGTNYGYTF. CDR3 coding DNA: TGTGCCAGCACTCTAACAGGGACTAACTATGGCTACACCTTC.

The chain joins TRBV7-8 to TRBJ1-5; D is ambiguous. Looked up from germline, CDR1 is SGHVS and CDR2 is FQNEAQ. The V end lost 1 base, the J end lost 5 bases, and 18 bases lay between the germline ends. The CDR3 covers 17 residues. The CDR3 protein is CASSLDATPEGYQPQHF. In DNA, the CDR3 is TGTGCCAGCAGCTTAGACGCCACCCCCGAGGGTTATCAGCCCCAGCATTTT.

The chain carries TRBV7-2 and TRBJ2-2; no firm D call. This CDR3 has 12 amino acids. CDR1 is SGHTA and CDR2 is FQGNSA in the germline V gene. The germline V and J ends were trimmed by 5 bases and 5 bases, with 6 bases remaining between them. The CDR3 region is CASSPDTGELFF. The CDR3 DNA reads as TGTGCCAGCAGCCCAGATACCGGGGAGCTGTTTTTT.